This T cell receptor beta chain came from a study of blood T cell repertoires in COVID-19. Study-level background: T cells, B-cell-depleted T cells, or PBMCs supplied cDNA or gDNA.

The CDR3 contains 13 residues. The V gene's germline CDR1 is WNHNN and CDR2 SYGVQD (reference sequence). V was clipped by 8 bases and J by 4 bases, with 15 bases between them. Donors were grouped by their self-reported clinical history. Before being deemed recovered, Cohort 3 donors had two negative PCRs, clearance, or symptom resolution. How the authors handled the data: Reference gene primer amplification in the assay estimated nucleated cell counts. Sequencing was performed with immunoSEQ multiplex PCR; in TCRdb, only in-frame clones are kept and a portion is missing. That table gives V, J and clone size, and the DNA gave D and trimming. The sample holds roughly 300,000 clones; roughly 90% are singletons and the top ten take roughly 1.1%.

What was sequenced was PBMCs or T cells enriched from blood (not recorded which). This receptor was identified in a woman between 25 and 40 years old who had recovered from COVID-19. V gene TRBV10-1 combines with J gene TRBJ2-7, with a possible D match to TRBD1 (6 bases). The CDR3 loop is CASSLTGEYEQYF. CDR3 sequence (DNA): TGCGCCAGCTCCCTGACAGGAGAATACGAGCAGTACTTC.